The source of this TCR beta chain is a study of blood T cell repertoires in COVID-19. With 2 bases clipped from V and 6 bases from J, the junction kept 8 bases outside the gene matches. Per the germline V gene, CDR1 is SGHTA and CDR2 is FQGNSA. CDR3 length: 15 residues. Using immunoSEQ multiplex PCR, the repertoire was profiled, and TCRdb retains in-frame clones only, with some absent. The table has approximately 240,000 clones, roughly 88% seen once; the top ten hold more than 1.2%. The TCR originated in a woman in her forties who had recovered from COVID-19. What was sequenced was peripheral blood. This chain joins TRBV7-2 and TRBJ2-3, with 7 nucleotides matching TRBD1. The CDR3 loop reads CASSLQTGISDTQYF. DNA for the CDR3: TGTGCCAGCAGCTTACAGACAGGGATCAGCGATACGCAGTATTTT.